Listed below are T cell receptor beta chains from one sample, sequenced in a study of T cells in Graves' hyperthyroidism and ophthalmopathy. TCRdb re-derived calls from the multiplex PCR reads in MiXCR, one entry per CDR3 protein. Of about 480,000 distinct CDR3 sequences listed, around an eighth were seen once; the top ten hold less than 20%. The sequenced sample consisted of blood. The receptors originated from a woman under 30 with Graves' hyperthyroidism. Both conserved end residues are part of each CDR3. A D gene is named only where the DNA matches it firmly. Only part of the rows carry a size: once, few, many, or a class if the clone is expanded.

D: NA; V: TRBV13; J: TRBJ1-1; size: few; DNA: TGTGCCAGCAGCGCGCAGGCGATGAACACTGAAGCTTTCTTT; CDR3: CASSAQAMNTEAFF
D: NA; V: TRBV28; J: TRBJ2-1; size: many; DNA: TGTGCCAGCAGCCACCTCCGCCCGGACTACATATACAATGAGCAGTTCTTC; CDR3: CASSHLRPDYIYNEQFF
D: TRBD1; V: TRBV18; J: TRBJ2-7; size: NA; DNA: TGTGCCAGCTCACCACTGGGACAGATGACCTACGAGCAGTACTTC; CDR3: CASSPLGQMTYEQYF
D: TRBD1; V: TRBV19; J: TRBJ2-7; size: NA; DNA: TGTGCCAGCAGGGGACAGTTCTACGAGCAGTACTTC; CDR3: CASRGQFYEQYF
D: TRBD2; V: TRBV9; J: TRBJ2-1; size: NA; DNA: TGTGCCAGCAGCGTAGATCCCCGCAGGCCTAGCGGGAGATTACCGTTCTTC; CDR3: CASSVDPRRPSGRLPFF
D: NA; V: TRBV19; J: TRBJ1-1; size: NA; DNA: TGTGCCAGTAGTATTCCAGGAGGAATGAACACTGAAGCTTTCTTT; CDR3: CASSIPGGMNTEAFF
D: NA; V: TRBV2; J: TRBJ2-7; size: many; DNA: TGTGCCAGCAGTGAGGAAGGACCCGGGGCGGTCGACGAGCAGTACTTC; CDR3: CASSEEGPGAVDEQYF
D: NA; V: TRBV29-1; J: TRBJ2-5; size: many; DNA: TGCAGCGTTGAAAGACGGACGCGGGGAGAGACCCAGTACTTC; CDR3: CSVERRTRGETQYF
D: TRBD2; V: TRBV3-1; J: TRBJ2-2; size: few; DNA: TGTGCCAGCAGCTATGGACTAGCGGGATCAAACACCGGGGAGCTGTTTTTT; CDR3: CASSYGLAGSNTGELFF
D: NA; V: TRBV28; J: TRBJ2-7; size: many; DNA: TGTGCCAGCAGCCCGGGACCCAAGGGTGAATACTACGAGCAGTACTTC; CDR3: CASSPGPKGEYYEQYF
D: NA; V: TRBV11-2; J: TRBJ2-3; size: many; DNA: TGTGCCAGCCAAGGGAACGAGGGGGACTATCGGACAGATACGCAGTATTTT; CDR3: CASQGNEGDYRTDTQYF
D: NA; V: TRBV27; J: TRBJ1-1; size: many; DNA: TGTGCCAGCAGTCCCCGGGTCGCTAACACTGAAGCTTTCTTT; CDR3: CASSPRVANTEAFF
D: TRBD1; V: TRBV20-1; J: TRBJ1-2; size: many; DNA: TGCAGTGCTAGGACAGGGGTGAGGTATGGCTACACCTTC; CDR3: CSARTGVRYGYTF
D: NA; V: TRBV2; J: TRBJ2-1; size: NA; DNA: TGTGCCAGACGGCGGCGGAACAATGAGCAGTTCTTC; CDR3: CARRRRNNEQFF
D: NA; V: TRBV29-1; J: TRBJ2-1; size: NA; DNA: TGCAGCGTTGCTAAGGACCTCGGGGATGAGCAGTTCTTC; CDR3: CSVAKDLGDEQFF
D: NA; V: TRBV5-1; J: TRBJ1-2; size: many; DNA: TGCGCCAGCCGCGCCGACAGTTCCTATGGCTACACCTTC; CDR3: CASRADSSYGYTF
D: NA; V: TRBV20-1; J: TRBJ1-2; size: NA; DNA: TGCAGTGCTAAACCCACCAACTATGGCTACACCTTC; CDR3: CSAKPTNYGYTF
D: NA; V: TRBV28; J: TRBJ2-3; size: NA; DNA: TGTGCCAGCAGTGCGAGCCCTCAGGGGCTAGCCCCAGATACGCAGTATTTT; CDR3: CASSASPQGLAPDTQYF
D: NA; V: TRBV29-1; J: TRBJ1-2; size: many; DNA: TGCAGCGTTGCCACGTCAGTTTCTATAGGCAGCTATGGCTACACCTTC; CDR3: CSVATSVSIGSYGYTF
D: NA; V: TRBV20-1; J: TRBJ2-1; size: NA; DNA: TGCAGTGCTAAGAAGGGCGGCCCCCACAATGAGCAGTTCTTC; CDR3: CSAKKGGPHNEQFF
D: TRBD2; V: TRBV6-1; J: TRBJ2-5; size: few; DNA: TGTGCCAGCAGTCCAAGATGGACTAGCCTCAACCAAGAGACCCAGTACTTC; CDR3: CASSPRWTSLNQETQYF
D: NA; V: TRBV6-1; J: TRBJ1-3; size: many; DNA: TGTGCCAGCACTGCAGGGGAATCGAATGGAAACACCATATATTTT; CDR3: CASTAGESNGNTIYF
D: TRBD1; V: TRBV27; J: TRBJ2-2; size: NA; DNA: TGTGCCAGCAGTCGATTATACCGGGGACAGGGGGCCTCGGGGGAGCTGTTTTTT; CDR3: CASSRLYRGQGASGELFF
D: NA; V: TRBV24-1; J: TRBJ1-1; size: many; DNA: TGTGCCACCAGTGATCCAGGGACCTCCGAGGCGGCTTTCTTT; CDR3: CATSDPGTSEAAFF
D: NA; V: TRBV12-3/TRBV12-4; J: TRBJ2-7; size: many; DNA: TGTGCCAGCAGCTTGGGACTTTACGAGCAGTACTTC; CDR3: CASSLGLYEQYF
D: NA; V: TRBV12-3/TRBV12-4; J: TRBJ1-4; size: many; DNA: TGTGCCAGCAGTCCCCACGGGGTGGTATATGAAAAACTGTTTTTT; CDR3: CASSPHGVVYEKLFF
D: TRBD2; V: TRBV20-1; J: TRBJ2-3; size: few; DNA: TGCAGTGCCGCTCAAGCGGGAGGTACGGCAGATACGCAGTATTTT; CDR3: CSAAQAGGTADTQYF
D: TRBD2; V: TRBV24-1; J: TRBJ2-3; size: many; DNA: TGTGCCACCAGTCTTGCAGGACTAGCGGGAGATACGCAGTATTTT; CDR3: CATSLAGLAGDTQYF
D: TRBD2; V: TRBV9; J: TRBJ2-1; size: NA; DNA: TGTGCCAGCAGCGTAGGAAGCGGGAGGGCGTACAATGAGCAGTTCTTC; CDR3: CASSVGSGRAYNEQFF
D: NA; V: TRBV20-1; J: TRBJ1-6; size: many; DNA: TGCAGTGCTTCGGCGTGGGGGGAAAATAATTCACCCCTCCACTTT; CDR3: CSASAWGENNSPLHF
D: TRBD2; V: TRBV14; J: TRBJ2-5; size: many; DNA: TGTGCCAGCAGCCAAGAAGCGGGGTGGGAGACCCAGTACTTC; CDR3: CASSQEAGWETQYF
D: NA; V: TRBV12-3/TRBV12-4; J: TRBJ1-6; size: many; DNA: TGTGCCAGCACATTGGAACAGGGCAGGAGTTCACCCCTCCACTTT; CDR3: CASTLEQGRSSPLHF
D: TRBD2; V: TRBV7-8; J: TRBJ2-7; size: many; DNA: TGTGCCAGCAGCTTAGTGGAGCGCGGGAGAAGCGAGCAGTACTTC; CDR3: CASSLVERGRSEQYF
D: NA; V: TRBV18; J: TRBJ1-1; size: many; DNA: TGTGCCAGCTCGGCTATGGCAGGGGACACTGAAGCTTTCTTT; CDR3: CASSAMAGDTEAFF
D: NA; V: TRBV9; J: TRBJ1-5; size: NA; DNA: TGTGCCAGCAGCTCAGACCGATATAGCAATCAGCCCCAGCATTTT; CDR3: CASSSDRYSNQPQHF
D: TRBD2; V: TRBV7-7; J: TRBJ2-1; size: few; DNA: TGTGCTGGCAGCCGACTAGCGGGAGGATTTGAGCAGTTCTTC; CDR3: CAGSRLAGGFEQFF
D: TRBD2; V: TRBV3-1; J: TRBJ2-1; size: once; DNA: TGTGCCAGCAGGTCTAGCGGGAGAGGGAGTGAGCAGTTCTTC; CDR3: CASRSSGRGSEQFF
D: NA; V: TRBV20-1; J: TRBJ2-7; size: many; DNA: TGCAGTGCTGATGGACCCTACGAGCAGTACTTC; CDR3: CSADGPYEQYF
D: TRBD2; V: TRBV3-1; J: TRBJ2-1; size: many; DNA: TGTGCCAGCAGCCTTGGGACTAGCGGGAGGGCCAATGAGCAGTTCTTC; CDR3: CASSLGTSGRANEQFF
D: NA; V: TRBV7-3; J: TRBJ2-3; size: few; DNA: TGTGCCAGCAGCCCCGCTCAGGGACCTAGCACAGATACGCAGTATTTT; CDR3: CASSPAQGPSTDTQYF
D: TRBD1; V: TRBV5-1; J: TRBJ2-2; size: few; DNA: TGCGCCAGCAGCCTAGAACAGGGGGCTAACGGGGAGCTGTTTTTT; CDR3: CASSLEQGANGELFF
D: NA; V: TRBV3-1; J: TRBJ2-3; size: many; DNA: TGTGCCAGCAGCCAAGGGCAGGGCCCACAAGATACGCAGTATTTT; CDR3: CASSQGQGPQDTQYF
D: NA; V: TRBV6-1; J: TRBJ1-2; size: many; DNA: TGTGCCAGCAGTTCAACTCCTTATGGCTACACCTTC; CDR3: CASSSTPYGYTF
D: TRBD2; V: TRBV3-1; J: TRBJ2-4; size: NA; DNA: TGTGCCAGCAGCCAAGGAAGGACTAGCGCCTTAGCCAAAAACATTCAGTACTTC; CDR3: CASSQGRTSALAKNIQYF
D: NA; V: TRBV12-3/TRBV12-4; J: TRBJ1-1; size: many; DNA: TGTGCCAGCAGTTTACCGCCTGTGAACACTGAAGCTTTCTTT; CDR3: CASSLPPVNTEAFF
D: NA; V: TRBV20-1; J: TRBJ2-3; size: few; DNA: TGCAGTGCTAGAGAGTTGGCAGGGGTAGCAGATACGCAGTATTTT; CDR3: CSARELAGVADTQYF
D: NA; V: TRBV10-3; J: TRBJ1-4; size: few; DNA: TGTGCCATCACTGAGGGGCCCAATGAAAAACTGTTTTTT; CDR3: CAITEGPNEKLFF
D: TRBD2; V: TRBV18; J: TRBJ2-1; size: many; DNA: TGTGCCAGCTCAACACGGGGGAGTATAGGCGGCGGGAGGCTTAATGAGCAGTTCTTC; CDR3: CASSTRGSIGGGRLNEQFF
D: TRBD2; V: TRBV3-1; J: TRBJ2-5; size: many; DNA: TGTGCCAGCAGCCTCGGGGGGGGCCCAGAGACCCAGTACTTC; CDR3: CASSLGGGPETQYF
D: NA; V: TRBV7-9; J: TRBJ1-6; size: many; DNA: TGTGCCAGCAGCTTATTGCAGGGACCCCTCCACTTT; CDR3: CASSLLQGPLHF
D: NA; V: TRBV6-1; J: TRBJ1-4; size: many; DNA: TGTGCCAGCACGCCGACAGCGGCTGGGGAAAAACTGTTTTTT; CDR3: CASTPTAAGEKLFF
D: TRBD2; V: TRBV7-2; J: TRBJ2-1; size: NA; DNA: TGTGCCAGCGGGCTTAGCGGGTGGAATGAGCAGTTCTTC; CDR3: CASGLSGWNEQFF
D: TRBD2; V: TRBV2; J: TRBJ2-1; size: many; DNA: TGTGCCAGCAGACGTGCAAGCGGGAGTAACCACAATGAGCAGTTCTTC; CDR3: CASRRASGSNHNEQFF